This TCR beta chain appears in the sequencing data of a study of blood T cell repertoires in COVID-19. Overall study context: Sites across the United States, Italy and Spain contributed samples from acute and convalescent COVID-19. From T cells, B-cell-depleted T cells, or PBMCs came the material, which was cDNA or gDNA.

The CDR3 has 15 amino acids. The junction had 3 bases not matched to a gene; V was cut back by 0 bases and J by 1 base. CDR1 is PRHDT, CDR2 FYEKMQ, per germline (reference sequence). Original handling: Cell counts per sample came from amplifying reference gene primers. The repertoire was sequenced with immunoSEQ multiplex PCR; TCRdb's copy has only in-frame clones and lacks some. V, J and clone size are those of that table, while D and trimming were read from the DNA. The sample gives a few hundred thousand clones, about nine tenths of which show up once; more than 9.5% is in the top ten. The Seattle patients joined while their infection was active and were tracked longitudinally afterward.

Sequences were obtained from peripheral blood. The chain joins TRBV13 to TRBJ2-7; TRBD1 aligns across 7 bases. The clonotype comes from a young woman with COVID-19, enrolled during active disease. The CDR3 DNA reads as TGTGCCAGCAGCTTAGGGACAGGGATATCCTACGAGCAGTACTTC. Its translation is CASSLGTGISYEQYF.